Described below is a single T cell receptor beta chain sequence and its context. This specimen belongs to a study of blood T cell repertoires in COVID-19. Trimming removed 6 bases from V and 1 base from J, with 15 bases in between. The germline V gene encodes CDR1 SGHDN and CDR2 FVKESK. This CDR3 comprises 15 residues. Authors' methods: Reference gene primer amplification yielded estimated nucleated cell counts. Sequencing used immunoSEQ multiplex PCR; TCRdb keeps in-frame clones, though not all of them. For V, J and clone size, that table is used; D and trimming come from the DNA. The sample records about 230,000 clones, roughly 85% being singletons.

What was sequenced was peripheral blood. This receptor was taken from a woman aged 70 to 79 with active or convalescent COVID-19. The chain couples TRBV14 to TRBJ1-1; D ambiguous. In nucleotides, the CDR3 is TGTGCCAGCAGAGATATACAGCAGCCGAACACTGAAGCTTTCTTT. Translated, it gives CASRDIQQPNTEAFF. Complete variable domain (other parts from reference TRBV14 and TRBJ1-1): EAGVTQFPSHSVIEKGQTVTLRCDPISGHDNLYWYRRVMGKEIKFLLHFVKESKQDESGMPNNRFLAERTGGTYSTLKVQPAELEDSGVYFCASRDIQQPNTEAFFGQGTRLTVV.